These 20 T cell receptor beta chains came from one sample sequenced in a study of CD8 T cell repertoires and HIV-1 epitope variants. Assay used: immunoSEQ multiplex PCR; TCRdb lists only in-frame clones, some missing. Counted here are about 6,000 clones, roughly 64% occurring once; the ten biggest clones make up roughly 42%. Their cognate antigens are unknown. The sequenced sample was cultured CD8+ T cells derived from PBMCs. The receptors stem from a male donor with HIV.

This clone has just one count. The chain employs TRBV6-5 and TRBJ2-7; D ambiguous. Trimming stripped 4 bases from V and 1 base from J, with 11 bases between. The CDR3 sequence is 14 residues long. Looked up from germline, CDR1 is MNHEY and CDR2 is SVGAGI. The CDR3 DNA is TGTGCCAGCAGTTCCTGGACGGAATCCTACGAGCAGTACTTC. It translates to CASSSWTESYEQYF.

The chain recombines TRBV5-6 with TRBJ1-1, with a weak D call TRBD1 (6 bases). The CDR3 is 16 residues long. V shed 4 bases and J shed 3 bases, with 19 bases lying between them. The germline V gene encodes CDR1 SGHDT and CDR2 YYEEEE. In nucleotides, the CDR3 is TGTGCCAGCAGCAAGGACGGGGGGCGCAGGCACACTGAAGCTTTCTTT. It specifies CASSKDGGRRHTEAFF.

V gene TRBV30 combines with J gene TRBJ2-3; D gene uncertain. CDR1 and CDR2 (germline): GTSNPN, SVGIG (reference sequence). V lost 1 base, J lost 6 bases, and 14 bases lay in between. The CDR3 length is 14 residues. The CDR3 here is CAWSGEVVGDTQYF. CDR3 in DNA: TGTGCCTGGAGTGGTGAGGTTGTTGGCGATACGCAGTATTTT.

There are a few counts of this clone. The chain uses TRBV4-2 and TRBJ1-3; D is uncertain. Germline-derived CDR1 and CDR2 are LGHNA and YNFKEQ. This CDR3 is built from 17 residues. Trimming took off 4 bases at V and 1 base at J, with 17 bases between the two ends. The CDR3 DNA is TGTGCCAGCAGCCGCGACGGTCTTAACTATTCTGGAAACACCATATATTTT. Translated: CASSRDGLNYSGNTIYF.

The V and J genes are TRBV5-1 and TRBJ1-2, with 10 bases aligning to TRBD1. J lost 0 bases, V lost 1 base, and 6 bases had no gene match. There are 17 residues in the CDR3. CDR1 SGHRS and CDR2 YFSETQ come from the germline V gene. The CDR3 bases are TGCGCCAGCAGCTTGAGACAGGGGGCAAGCACTAACTATGGCTACACCTTC. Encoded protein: CASSLRQGASTNYGYTF.

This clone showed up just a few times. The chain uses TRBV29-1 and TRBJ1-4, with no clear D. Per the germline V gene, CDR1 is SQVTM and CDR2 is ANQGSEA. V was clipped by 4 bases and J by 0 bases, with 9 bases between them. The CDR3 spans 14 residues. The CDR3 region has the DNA TGCAGCGTTGGTGTGAGTGCAACTAATGAAAAACTGTTTTTT. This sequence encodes CSVGVSATNEKLFF.

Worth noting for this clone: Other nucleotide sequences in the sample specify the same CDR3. CDR3 in amino acids: CASSQSPGQGDYEQYF. In nucleotides, the CDR3 is TGTGCCAGCAGCCAATCACCGGGACAGGGGGACTATGAGCAGTACTTC. The V gene is TRBV16, the J gene TRBJ2-7; 11 bases map to TRBD1. V lost 0 bases and J lost 7; bases outside the gene matches: 8. The CDR3 length is 16 residues. Germline assignment: CDR1 KGHSY and CDR2 FQNENV.

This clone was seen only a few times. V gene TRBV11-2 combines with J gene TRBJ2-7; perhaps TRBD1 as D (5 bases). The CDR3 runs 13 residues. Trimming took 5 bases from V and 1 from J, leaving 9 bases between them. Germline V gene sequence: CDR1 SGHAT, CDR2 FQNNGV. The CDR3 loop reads CASSPGLSYEQYF. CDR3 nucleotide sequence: TGTGCCAGCAGCCCAGGGTTATCCTACGAGCAGTACTTC. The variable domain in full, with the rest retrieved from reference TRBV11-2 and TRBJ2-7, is EAGVAQSPRYKIIEKRQSVAFWCNPISGHATLYWYQQILGQGPKLLIQFQNNGVVDDSQLPKDRFSAERLKGVDSTLKIQPAKLEDSAVYLCASSPGLSYEQYFGPGTRLTVT.

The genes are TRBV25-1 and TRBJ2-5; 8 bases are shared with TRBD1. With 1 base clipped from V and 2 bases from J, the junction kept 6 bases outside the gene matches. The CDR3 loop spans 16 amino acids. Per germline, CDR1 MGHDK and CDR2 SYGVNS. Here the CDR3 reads CASSELVTGGQETQYF. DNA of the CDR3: TGTGCCAGCAGTGAATTAGTAACAGGGGGGCAAGAGACCCAGTACTTC.

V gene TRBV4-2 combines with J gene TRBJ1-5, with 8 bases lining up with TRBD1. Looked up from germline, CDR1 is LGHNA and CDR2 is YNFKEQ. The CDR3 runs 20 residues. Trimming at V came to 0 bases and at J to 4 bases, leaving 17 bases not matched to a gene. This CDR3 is CASSQEGMAGGLIRNQPQHF. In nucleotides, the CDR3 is TGTGCCAGCAGCCAAGAAGGTATGGCAGGGGGCCTCATACGGAATCAGCCCCAGCATTTT.

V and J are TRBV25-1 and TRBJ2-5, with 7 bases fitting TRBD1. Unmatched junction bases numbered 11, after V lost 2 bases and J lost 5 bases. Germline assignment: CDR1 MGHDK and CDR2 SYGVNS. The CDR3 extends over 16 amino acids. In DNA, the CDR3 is TGTGCCAGCAGTGAAGAAGGTGACAGGGTTATGGAGACCCAGTACTTC. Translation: CASSEEGDRVMETQYF.

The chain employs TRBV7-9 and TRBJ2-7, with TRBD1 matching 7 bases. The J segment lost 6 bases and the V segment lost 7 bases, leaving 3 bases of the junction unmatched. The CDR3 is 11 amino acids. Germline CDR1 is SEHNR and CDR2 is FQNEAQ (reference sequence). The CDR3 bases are TGTGCCAGCATGACAGGGAGCGAGCAGTACTTC. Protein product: CASMTGSEQYF.

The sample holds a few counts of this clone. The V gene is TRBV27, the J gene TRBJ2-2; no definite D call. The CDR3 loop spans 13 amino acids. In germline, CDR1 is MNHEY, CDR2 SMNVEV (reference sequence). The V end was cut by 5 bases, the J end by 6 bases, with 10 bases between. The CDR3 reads CASSRQDPGELFF. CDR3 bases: TGTGCCAGCAGTAGGCAGGACCCCGGGGAGCTGTTTTTT.

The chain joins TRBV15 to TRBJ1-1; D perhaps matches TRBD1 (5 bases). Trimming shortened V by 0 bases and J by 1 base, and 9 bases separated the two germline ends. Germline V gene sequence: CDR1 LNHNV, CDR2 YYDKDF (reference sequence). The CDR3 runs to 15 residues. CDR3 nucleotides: TGTGCCACCAGCAGAGATCGGGGCGAGAACACTGAAGCTTTCTTT. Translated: CATSRDRGENTEAFF.

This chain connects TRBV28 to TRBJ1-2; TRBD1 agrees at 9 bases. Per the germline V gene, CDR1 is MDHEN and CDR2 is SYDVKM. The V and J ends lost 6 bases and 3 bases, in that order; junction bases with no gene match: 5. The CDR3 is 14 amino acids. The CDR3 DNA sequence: TGTGCCAGCAGCCGACAGGGGGACTACTATGGCTACACCTTC. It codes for CASSRQGDYYGYTF.

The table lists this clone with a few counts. This chain's CDR3 is CASSDWTGGDEKLFF. The CDR3 region has the DNA TGTGCCAGCAGTGATTGGACAGGGGGAGATGAAAAACTGTTTTTT. The gene calls are TRBV6-6 and TRBJ1-4, with 10 positions matching TRBD1. The CDR3 runs 15 residues. CDR1 is MNHNY and CDR2 is SVGAGI in the germline V gene (reference sequence). V trimming: 5 bases; J trimming: 6 bases; junction bases outside the gene matches: 6.

In DNA, the CDR3 is TGTGCCAGCAGCGAACAGGGAGCTAATGAAAAACTGTTTTTT. This gives the protein CASSEQGANEKLFF. The rearrangement joins TRBV9 to TRBJ1-4; D may be TRBD1 (6 bases). The CDR3 extends over 14 amino acids. The V end lost 3 bases, the J end lost 3 bases, and 9 bases lay between the germline ends. Germline-derived CDR1 and CDR2 are SGDLS and YYNGEE. Filled out from reference TRBV9 and TRBJ1-4, the complete variable domain reads DSGVTQTPKHLITATGQRVTLRCSPRSGDLSVYWYQQSLDQGLQFLIQYYNGEERAKGNILERFSAQQFPDLHSELNLSSLELGDSALYFCASSEQGANEKLFFGSGTQLSVL.

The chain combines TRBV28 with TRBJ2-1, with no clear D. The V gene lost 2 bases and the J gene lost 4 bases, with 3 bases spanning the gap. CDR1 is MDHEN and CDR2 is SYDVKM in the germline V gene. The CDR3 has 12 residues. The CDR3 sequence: CASSLEYNEQFF. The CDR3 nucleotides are TGTGCCAGCAGTTTAGAGTACAATGAGCAGTTCTTC.

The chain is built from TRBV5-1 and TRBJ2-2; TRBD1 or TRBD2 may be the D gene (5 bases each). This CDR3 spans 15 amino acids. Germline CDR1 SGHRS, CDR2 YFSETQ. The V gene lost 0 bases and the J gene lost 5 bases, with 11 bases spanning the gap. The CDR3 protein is CASSLAQWGTGELFF. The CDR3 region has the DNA TGCGCCAGCAGCTTGGCGCAGTGGGGGACCGGGGAGCTGTTTTTT. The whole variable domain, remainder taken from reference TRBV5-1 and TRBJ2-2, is KAGVTQTPRYLIKTRGQQVTLSCSPISGHRSVSWYQQTPGQGLQFLFEYFSETQRNKGNFPGRFSGRQFSNSRSEMNVSTLELGDSALYLCASSLAQWGTGELFFGEGSRLTVL.

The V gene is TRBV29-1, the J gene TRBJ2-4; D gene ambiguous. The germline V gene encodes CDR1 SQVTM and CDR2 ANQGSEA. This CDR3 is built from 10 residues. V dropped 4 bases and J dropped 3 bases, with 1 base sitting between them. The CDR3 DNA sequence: TGCAGCGTTGTCAAAAACATTCAGTACTTC. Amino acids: CSVVKNIQYF.